These T cell receptor beta chains were read from a single sample in a study of blood T cell repertoires in COVID-19. Assay used: immunoSEQ multiplex PCR; TCRdb lists only in-frame clones, some missing. The sample yields hundreds of thousands of clones, approximately 91% seen once. Material for sequencing was peripheral blood. The receptors shown here come from a woman aged 50 to 60 with COVID-19, enrolled during active disease. CDR3s include the opening cysteine and the closing phenylalanine or tryptophan.

v_call	j_call	cdr3_aa
TRBV5-4	TRBJ1-2	CASSDTGAYGYTF
TRBV30	TRBJ1-4	CAVKYSHNEKLFF
TRBV27	TRBJ2-3	CASSLSRNSGVSTDTQYF
TRBV21-1	TRBJ1-1	CASSNGGNTEAFF
TRBV21-1	TRBJ1-6	CARDRYNSPLHF
TRBV6-4	TRBJ2-1	CASSATGTSYNEQFF
TRBV2	TRBJ1-1	CASRAGTGRVGTEAFF
TRBV9	TRBJ2-1	CASSAQRENEQFF
TRBV5-1	TRBJ2-1	CASSLEAGANNEQFF
TRBV4-1	TRBJ2-7	CASRATGSREQYF
TRBV6-1	TRBJ2-7	CASSETGLQGGAEQYF
TRBV11-3	TRBJ2-3	CASSLEGSGGPTQYF
TRBV12-5	TRBJ2-3	CASGSIAGPKRADTQYF
TRBV5-8	TRBJ2-1	CASSQGLAGSDEQFF
TRBV30	TRBJ1-1	CAWNLLGPLDTEAFF
TRBV5-4	TRBJ2-1	CASSLAFRGGDEQFF
TRBV12-3/TRBV12-4	TRBJ1-2	CASSPQGGQGYTF
TRBV19	TRBJ1-1	CASSPVGQGGGEAFF
TRBV24-1	TRBJ1-4	CATRPEENEKLFF
TRBV3-1/TRBV3-2	TRBJ1-2	CASSQAREFYGYTF
TRBV5-1	TRBJ2-4	CASSLVVGGAVDIQYF
TRBV19	TRBJ2-3	CASSVRDRGTDTQYF
TRBV19	TRBJ2-1	CASSIDGQYNEQFF
TRBV4-1	TRBJ2-7	CASSHRPKDSPENEQYF
TRBV10-3	TRBJ1-5	CAISQGPVPDQPQHF
TRBV7-9	TRBJ2-7	CASSLGAGGTYEQYF
TRBV6-5	TRBJ1-4	CASSSFSQATNEKLFF
TRBV5-5	TRBJ2-5	CASSLDRGTGETQYF
TRBV3-1/TRBV3-2	TRBJ2-5	CASIVRGSEETQYF
TRBV6-1	TRBJ2-2	CASSELGYGELFF
TRBV5-4	TRBJ2-1	CASSLEAGAGYNEQFF
TRBV6-6	TRBJ1-5	CASSRSYRTSVTDRDNQPQHF
TRBV5-1	TRBJ1-2	CASSLGGQGSYGYTF